The sequence of this T cell receptor beta chain was determined in a study of CD8+CD57+ T cells in acquired aplastic anemia (dated by TCRdb to the late 2010s). Regarding the research as a whole: DNA extracted from sorted CD4+ and CD8+ cells had a mean of approximately 3 ug, with a range of about 0.19 to 30 ug. An average of roughly 10 million reads for CD4+ cells and approximately 11 million reads for CD8+ cells was obtained from healthy donor samples.

In the study, sorted CD4+ and CD8+ blood T cells from patients with severe aplastic anemia and from healthy subjects underwent deep sequencing of TCR repertoires. Ficoll-Paque density gradient centrifugation was used to isolate peripheral blood mononuclear cells. Before DNA extraction, CD4+ and CD8+ T cells were sorted by FACS or by magnetic beads. CDR1 and CDR2 were assigned from the germline V gene (reference sequence) as SEHNR and FQNEAQ. Relative to germline, V is missing 1 base and J is missing 5 bases, with 10 bases of the junction outside any gene match. From the cysteine up to the phenylalanine, the CDR3 has a length of 16 residues. The retained sequence is limited to the CDR3, 48 bases, with the frame set at the first base. This clonotype occurred many times. Its specific antigen is unknown. Per-nucleotide qualities are absent, and no much larger clonotype sits a single base away. General conclusions and limits of the study: No significant difference in CD8+ Simpson's diversity was found between patients and healthy controls (P=0.060). Some 30 CD8+ CDR3 sequences were found to be shared between patients and controls, but these sequences appeared to be highly expressed in patients and within the immunodominant clones of the patients.

Genomic DNA was used as template for profiling of TCR beta VDJ combinations and CDR3 sequences. An Illumina HiSeq 2000 was used for TCR repertoire sequencing. The source study handled its data this way. Repertoires were assessed using TRBV/TRBJ rearrangement plots, CDR3 size and DJ length profiles, and Simpson's diversity index. The most abundant DNA sequence in the deep sequencing data was taken as the immunodominant clone. CDR3 amino acid sequences were screened for sharing across subjects and compared with published repertoires and the VDJdb database. The raw public reads went through TCRdb reprocessing: fastp at Q25, MiXCR clone calling, in-frame beta chains kept. Every distinct CDR3 protein forms one entry, paired with its most common genes and DNA. What appears here as the V and J calls and clone size reflects TCRdb's work, not the paper's. This sample has about 210,000 distinct CDR3 sequences in its table, and roughly 55% of those were observed once. The top ten clonotypes cover approximately 30% of the sample.

The sample was sorted CD4+, CD8+, or CD8+CD57+ T cells (not recorded which) from PBMCs. Here the chain combines TRBV7-9 and TRBJ2-7, with 8 bases matching TRBD1. This clonotype originated in a human donor in good health. CDR3 region: CASSLGGTGRFHEQYF. The DNA sequence is as follows: TGTGCCAGCAGCTTAGGCGGGACAGGCCGATTTCACGAGCAGTACTTC.